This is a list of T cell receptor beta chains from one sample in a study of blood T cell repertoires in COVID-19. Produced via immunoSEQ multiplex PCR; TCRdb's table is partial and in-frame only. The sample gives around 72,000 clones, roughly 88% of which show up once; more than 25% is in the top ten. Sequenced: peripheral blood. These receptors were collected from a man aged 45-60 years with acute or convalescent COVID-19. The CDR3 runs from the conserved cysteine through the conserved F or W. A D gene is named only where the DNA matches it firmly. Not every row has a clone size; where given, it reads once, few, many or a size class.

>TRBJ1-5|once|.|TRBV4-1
TGCGCCAGCAGCCCATCCGGGACACCGAATCAGCCCCAGCATTTT
CASSPSGTPNQPQHF
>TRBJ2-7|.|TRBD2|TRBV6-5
TGTGCCAGCAGGGCAATAGCGGGGGGTACCTACGAGCAGTACTTC
CASRAIAGGTYEQYF
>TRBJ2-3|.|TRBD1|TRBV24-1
TGTGCCACCAGTGACCGACGACAGGGGGTTACAGATACGCAGTATTTT
CATSDRRQGVTDTQYF
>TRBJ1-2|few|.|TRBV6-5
TGTGCCAGCAGCAGTATCCGGGCTAACTATGGCTACACCTTC
CASSSIRANYGYTF
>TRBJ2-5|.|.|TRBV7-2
TGTGCCAGCAGCTTACCGGGGGGCCATCTAGAGACCCAGTACTTC
CASSLPGGHLETQYF
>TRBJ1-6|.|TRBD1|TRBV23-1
TGCGCCAGCAAGAAACAGGGGACTTCACCCCTCCACTTT
CASKKQGTSPLHF
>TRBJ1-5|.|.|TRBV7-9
TGTGCCAGCGGCCATAGCAATCAGCCCCAGCATTTT
CASGHSNQPQHF
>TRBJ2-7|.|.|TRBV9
TGTGCCAGCAGCGTGATGGGAGAGACCTACGAGCAGTACTTC
CASSVMGETYEQYF
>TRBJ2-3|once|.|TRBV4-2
TGTGCCAGCAGCCAAGGACTAGTCACAGATACGCAGTATTTT
CASSQGLVTDTQYF
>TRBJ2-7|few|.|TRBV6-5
TGTGCCAGCAGTTACTCGAAAGGGGACGAGCAGTACTTC
CASSYSKGDEQYF
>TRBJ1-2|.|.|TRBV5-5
TGTGCCAGCAGCTTGAACCAGGGCCGGTATGGCTACACCTTC
CASSLNQGRYGYTF
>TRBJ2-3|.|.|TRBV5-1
TGCGCCAGCAGCTTGAATGGCCAGGTAGATACGCAGTATTTT
CASSLNGQVDTQYF
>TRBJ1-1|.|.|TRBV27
TGTGCCAGCAGTTTTGGCTTAACCAACACTGAAGCTTTCTTT
CASSFGLTNTEAFF
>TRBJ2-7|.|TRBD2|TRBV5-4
TGTGCCAGCAGCTTGGAGTTTGGCGGGGGTGGCGAGCAGTACTTC
CASSLEFGGGGEQYF
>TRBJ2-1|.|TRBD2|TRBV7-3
TGTGCCAGCAGCTTAACGGCGGGGGGAAAGGCCAATGAGCAGTTCTTC
CASSLTAGGKANEQFF
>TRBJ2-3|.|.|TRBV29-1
TGCAGCGTTGAATTAACACAGATCACAGATACGCAGTATTTT
CSVELTQITDTQYF
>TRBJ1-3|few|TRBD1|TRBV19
TGTGCCAGTATCGGGACAGCCTCTGGAAACACCATATATTTT
CASIGTASGNTIYF
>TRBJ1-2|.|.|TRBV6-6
TGTGCCAGCAGTTCAGGGGAGCACTATGGCTACACCTTC
CASSSGEHYGYTF
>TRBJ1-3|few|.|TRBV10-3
TGTGCCATCAGTGAAGGGACACGCCGAAACACCATATATTTT
CAISEGTRRNTIYF
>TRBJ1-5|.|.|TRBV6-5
TGTGCCAGCAGTTCCATCAAGGGGTCTCAGCCCCAGCATTTT
CASSSIKGSQPQHF
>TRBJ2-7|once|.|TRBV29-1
TGCAGCGTTGAAATTGGACAGACCTACGAGCAGTACTTC
CSVEIGQTYEQYF
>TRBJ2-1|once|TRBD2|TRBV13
TGTGCCAGCAGCTTAGGAAGCGGGAGCTACAATGAGCAGTTCTTC
CASSLGSGSYNEQFF
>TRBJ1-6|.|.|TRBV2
TGTGCCAGCAGTTCCCTAGGTTCACCCCTCCACTTT
CASSSLGSPLHF
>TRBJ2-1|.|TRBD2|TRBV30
TGTGCCTGGACCCCAGGGACTACCAATGAGCAGTTCTTC
CAWTPGTTNEQFF
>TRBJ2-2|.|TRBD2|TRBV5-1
TGCGCCAGCAGCTCGGGACTAGCGGTTCGGAACACCGGGGAGCTGTTTTTT
CASSSGLAVRNTGELFF
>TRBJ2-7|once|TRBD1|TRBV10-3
TGTGCCATCAGCGAGGGACCGGGACAGGGGTTCGACGAGCAGTACTTC
CAISEGPGQGFDEQYF
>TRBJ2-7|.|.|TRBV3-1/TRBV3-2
TGTGCCAGCAGCCAAGAACCCGATCCTAGGAACGAGCAGTACTTC
CASSQEPDPRNEQYF
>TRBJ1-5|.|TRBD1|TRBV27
TGTGCCAGCAGTTTATTTGGGACAGGGCCAAATTTGGACAATCAGCCCCAGCATTTT
CASSLFGTGPNLDNQPQHF
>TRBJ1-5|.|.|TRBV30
TGTGCCTGGAGTCGGGGAGAAAATCAGCCCCAGCATTTT
CAWSRGENQPQHF
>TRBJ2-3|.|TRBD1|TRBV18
TGTGCCAGCTCCCGAGACAGGGAGAGCACAGATACGCAGTATTTT
CASSRDRESTDTQYF
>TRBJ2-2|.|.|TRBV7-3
TGTGCCAGCAGCTTAACCCTAGCGCCGGAGGACGGGGAGCTGTTTTTT
CASSLTLAPEDGELFF
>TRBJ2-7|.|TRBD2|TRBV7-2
TGTGCCAGCAGCTTGGCGGGGGGGCTTTACGAGCAGTACTTC
CASSLAGGLYEQYF
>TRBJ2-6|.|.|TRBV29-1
TGCAGCGTTGTCCTCGAGAAAGATTCTGGGGCCAACGTCCTGACTTTC
CSVVLEKDSGANVLTF
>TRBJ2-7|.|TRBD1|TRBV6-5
TGTGCCAGCAGTCTGGACAGGCGACCTACAACGCAGTACTTC
CASSLDRRPTTQYF
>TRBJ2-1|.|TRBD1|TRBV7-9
TGTGCCAGCAGCGTCGGGACAGGTCTCTACAATGAGCAGTTCTTC
CASSVGTGLYNEQFF
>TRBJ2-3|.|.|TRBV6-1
TGTGCCAGCAGTGAAGTTGGCAGGACAGATACGCAGTATTTT
CASSEVGRTDTQYF
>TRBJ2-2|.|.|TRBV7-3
TGTGCCAGCAGCTTACGGCAGGGCCCTTATGGCGGGGAGCTGTTTTTT
CASSLRQGPYGGELFF